These 9 T cell receptor beta chains came from one sample sequenced in a study of beta chain features in type 1 diabetes. Sequenced material consisted of expressed TCRB transcripts (all of the isolated RNA was reverse transcribed). The protocol was immunoSEQ multiplex PCR, while the TCRdb copy is restricted to in-frame clones and leaves out a portion. Among a few hundred thousand clones listed, around a fifth were seen once. Specimen: naive CD4+ T cells from blood. The source of these receptors is a woman aged 18-29 years in good health.

The CDR3 DNA reads as TGTGCCAGCATCAACAGGTTGAACACTGAAGCTTTCTTT. Amino acid sequence: CASINRLNTEAFF. The chain combines TRBV6-5 with TRBJ1-1, with a weak D call TRBD1 (5 bases). The V gene's germline CDR1 is MNHEY and CDR2 SVGAGI. V lost 7 bases, J lost 0 bases, and 9 bases lay in between. The CDR3 totals 13 residues.

This clone was found a few times. This chain uses TRBV10-2 with TRBJ2-5, with 7 bases aligning to TRBD1. After removal of 4 bases from V and 5 bases from J, the junction contained 7 bases not matched to a gene. The germline gives CDR1 WSHSY, CDR2 SAAADI. CDR3 length: 14 amino acids. The CDR3 DNA is TGCGCCAGCAGTGGACAGGGATTTGCGGAGACCCAGTACTTC. It specifies CASSGQGFAETQYF.

V gene TRBV11-2 combines with J gene TRBJ2-7; perhaps TRBD2 as D (5 bases). Looked up from germline, CDR1 is SGHAT and CDR2 is FQNNGV. CDR3 length equals 15 residues. The V end was cut by 3 bases, the J end by 3 bases, with 15 bases between. In nucleotides, the CDR3 is TGTGCCAGCAGCTTGGGAGCGCAAGCCTACTACGAGCAGTACTTC. This gives the protein CASSLGAQAYYEQYF.

The rearrangement links TRBV5-1 to TRBJ2-4; TRBD1 matches at 10 bases. The CDR3 covers 14 residues. Looked up from germline, CDR1 is SGHRS and CDR2 is YFSETQ. Trimming cost V 4 bases and J 6 bases; bases outside gene matches: 4. As DNA, the CDR3 is TGCGCCAGCAGCGTCCGGGACAGGGGAAACATTCAGTACTTC. Its protein product is CASSVRDRGNIQYF.

V usage is TRBV7-2 and J usage is TRBJ2-3, with TRBD2 as a possible D gene (7 bases). Trimming stripped 8 bases from V and 6 bases from J, with 12 bases between. Germline values: CDR1 SGHTA, CDR2 FQGNSA. The CDR3 length is 12 residues. CDR3 residues: CASGGAGDTQYF. As DNA, the CDR3 is TGTGCCAGCGGGGGGGCGGGGGATACGCAGTATTTT.

This clone was counted between two and nine times. The V and J genes are TRBV5-1 and TRBJ2-3; 12 positions agree with TRBD2. V dropped 3 bases and J dropped 4; count of bases not matched to a gene: 6. CDR1 is SGHRS and CDR2 is YFSETQ in the germline V gene. The CDR3 covers 16 residues. For the CDR3, the DNA is TGCGCCAGCAGCTCATCTAGCGGGGGGGCCGCAGATACGCAGTATTTT. It yields the protein CASSSSSGGAADTQYF.

This sequence joins TRBV5-1 and TRBJ1-2, with D tentatively TRBD1 (5 bases). This CDR3 has 14 amino acids. The germline V gene encodes CDR1 SGHRS and CDR2 YFSETQ. Trimming removed 0 bases at V and 4 bases at J, with 10 bases between. CDR3 sequence (DNA): TGCGCCAGCAGCTTGGGGGACTTCTCCTATGGCTACACCTTC. This sequence encodes CASSLGDFSYGYTF.

This clone was detected a few times. V gene TRBV25-1 combines with J gene TRBJ1-5; possibly TRBD1 for D (5 bases). The CDR3 consists of 14 residues. Trimming removed 3 bases from V and 7 bases from J, with 13 bases in between. Germline values: CDR1 MGHDK, CDR2 SYGVNS. Here the CDR3 DNA reads TGTGCCAGCAGTGATAGGGGTAAGGCACAGCCCCAGCATTTT. Its protein product is CASSDRGKAQPQHF.

The chain uses TRBV7-9 and TRBJ2-3; 10 bases align to TRBD1. The CDR3 is 15 residues long. J gave up 3 bases and V 5 bases, and 5 bases lay outside the gene matches. The germline V gene has CDR1 SEHNR and CDR2 FQNEAQ (reference sequence). This chain's CDR3 is CASSPRTGGTDTQYF. CDR3 DNA sequence: TGTGCCAGCAGCCCCCGGACAGGGGGGACAGATACGCAGTATTTT.